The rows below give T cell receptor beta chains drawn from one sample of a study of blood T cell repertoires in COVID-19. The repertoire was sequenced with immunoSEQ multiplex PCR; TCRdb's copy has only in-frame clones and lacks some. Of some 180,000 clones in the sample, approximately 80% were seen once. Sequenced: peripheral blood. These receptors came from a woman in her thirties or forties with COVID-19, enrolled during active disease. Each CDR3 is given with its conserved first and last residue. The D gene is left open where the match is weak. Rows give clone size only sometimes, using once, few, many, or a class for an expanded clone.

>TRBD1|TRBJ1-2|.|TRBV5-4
CASSSIGTDYGYTF
TGTGCCAGCAGCTCAATCGGGACAGACTATGGCTACACCTTC
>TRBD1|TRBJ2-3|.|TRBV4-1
CASSLQTSGTGIDTQYF
TGCGCCAGCAGCCTGCAGACCTCCGGGACAGGGATAGATACGCAGTATTTT
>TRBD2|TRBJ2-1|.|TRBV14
CASSQKVGGAYNEQFF
TGTGCCAGCAGCCAAAAGGTGGGAGGGGCCTACAATGAGCAGTTCTTC
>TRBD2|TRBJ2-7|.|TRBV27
CASSPRTSGRSYEQYF
TGTGCCAGCAGTCCGCGGACTAGCGGGAGGTCCTACGAGCAGTACTTC
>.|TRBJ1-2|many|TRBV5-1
CASSSSREAGYGYGYTF
TGCGCCAGCAGCTCATCCCGGGAGGCAGGGTACGGCTATGGCTACACCTTC
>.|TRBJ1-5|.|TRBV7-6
CASSLNSGDNQPQHF
TGTGCCAGCAGCTTAAATTCGGGGGACAATCAGCCCCAGCATTTT
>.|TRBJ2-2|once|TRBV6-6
CAHAGVGELFF
TGTGCTCATGCCGGGGTCGGGGAGCTGTTTTTT
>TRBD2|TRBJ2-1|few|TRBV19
CATKGRGSYNEQFF
TGTGCCACCAAGGGGAGGGGCTCCTACAATGAGCAGTTCTTC
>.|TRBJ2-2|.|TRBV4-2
CASSQPSGVARAGELFF
TGTGCCAGCAGCCAACCGTCCGGGGTAGCCCGCGCCGGGGAGCTGTTTTTT
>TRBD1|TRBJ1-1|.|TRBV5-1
CASRVTGDTEAFF
TGCGCCAGCAGGGTTACAGGGGACACTGAAGCTTTCTTT
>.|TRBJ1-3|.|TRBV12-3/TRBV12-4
CASRTIVNTIYF
TGTGCCAGCAGAACCATAGTAAACACCATATATTTT
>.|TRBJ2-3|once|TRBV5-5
CASSGLRDSTDTQYF
TGTGCCAGCAGCGGCCTACGGGATAGCACAGATACGCAGTATTTT
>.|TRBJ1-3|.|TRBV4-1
CASSRGFGNTIYF
TGCGCCAGCAGCAGGGGGTTTGGAAACACCATATATTTT
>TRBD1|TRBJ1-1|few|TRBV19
CASSTVDRVKVRYTEAFF
TGTGCCAGTAGTACTGTTGACAGGGTCAAGGTAAGATACACTGAAGCTTTCTTT
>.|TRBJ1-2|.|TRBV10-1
CASSEKTGSYGYTF
TGCGCCAGCAGTGAGAAGACAGGTTCATATGGCTACACCTTC
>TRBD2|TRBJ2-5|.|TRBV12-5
CASGLAGGRETQYF
TGTGCTAGTGGGCTAGCGGGGGGGCGAGAGACCCAGTACTTC
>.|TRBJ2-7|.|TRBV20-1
CSASLAGVSYEQYF
TGCAGTGCTAGTCTGGCAGGGGTATCCTACGAGCAGTACTTC
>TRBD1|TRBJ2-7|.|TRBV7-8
CASSFPGQGESEQYF
TGTGCCAGCAGCTTCCCGGGACAGGGGGAAAGCGAGCAGTACTTC
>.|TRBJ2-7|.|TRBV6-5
CASTALLEAYEQYF
TGTGCCAGCACGGCCCTTCTTGAGGCCTACGAGCAGTACTTC
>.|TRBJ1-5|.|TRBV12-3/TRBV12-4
CASSPSPWQPQHF
TGTGCCAGCAGTCCAAGCCCGTGGCAGCCCCAGCATTTT
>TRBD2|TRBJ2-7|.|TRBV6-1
CASSEASGGAYEQYF
TGTGCCAGCAGTGAAGCTAGCGGGGGGGCATACGAGCAGTACTTC
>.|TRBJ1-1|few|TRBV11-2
CASSFTGSMNTEAFF
TGTGCCAGCAGCTTTACAGGGAGTATGAACACTGAAGCTTTCTTT
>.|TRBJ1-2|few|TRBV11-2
CASEDGGGGYTF
TGTGCCAGCGAGGACGGAGGTGGGGGCTACACCTTC
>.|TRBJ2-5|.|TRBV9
CASSVAGLRETQYF
TGTGCCAGCAGCGTAGCTGGGCTCAGGGAGACCCAGTACTTC
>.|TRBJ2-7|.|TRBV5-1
CASSSAYSYEQYF
TGCGCCAGCAGCTCCGCCTATTCCTACGAGCAGTACTTC
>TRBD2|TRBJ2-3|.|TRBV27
CASTRLAGTRGDTQYF
TGTGCCAGCACCCGACTAGCGGGTACCCGAGGAGATACGCAGTATTTT
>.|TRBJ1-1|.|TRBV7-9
CASSLGPVQGMNTEAFF
TGTGCCAGCAGCTTAGGGCCCGTTCAGGGGATGAACACTGAAGCTTTCTTT
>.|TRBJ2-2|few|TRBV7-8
CASSLVSGVGELFF
TGTGCCAGCAGCTTAGTCTCAGGGGTCGGGGAGCTGTTTTTT
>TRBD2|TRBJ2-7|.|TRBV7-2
CASSFTSGDSYEQYF
TGTGCCAGCAGCTTTACTAGCGGGGACTCCTACGAGCAGTACTTC
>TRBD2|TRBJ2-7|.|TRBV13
CASSPRAGAYEQYF
TGTGCCAGCAGCCCCAGAGCGGGAGCGTACGAGCAGTACTTC
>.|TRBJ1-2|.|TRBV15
CATSSTIINYGYTF
TGTGCCACCAGCAGTACTATTATTAACTATGGCTACACCTTC
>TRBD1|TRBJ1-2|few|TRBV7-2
CASSTGQVGGYTF
TGTGCCAGCAGCACCGGACAGGTCGGAGGCTACACCTTC
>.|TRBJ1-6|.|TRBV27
CASSRDKNSPLHF
TGTGCCAGCAGTCGGGACAAAAATTCACCCCTCCACTTT
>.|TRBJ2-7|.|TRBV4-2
CASSQDQGGTSYEQYF
TGTGCCAGCAGCCAAGATCAGGGGGGAACTTCCTACGAGCAGTACTTC
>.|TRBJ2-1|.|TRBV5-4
CASSLAGVDEQFF
TGTGCCAGCAGCTTGGCAGGGGTCGATGAGCAGTTCTTC
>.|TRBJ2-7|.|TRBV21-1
CASSAEKLDREYEQYF
TGTGCCAGCAGCGCGGAGAAACTGGACAGGGAGTACGAGCAGTACTTC
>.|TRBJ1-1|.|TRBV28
CASSLGGTVGTEAFF
TGTGCCAGCAGTTTGGGGGGAACGGTGGGCACTGAAGCTTTCTTT
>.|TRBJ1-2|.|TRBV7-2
CASRGNGANYGYTF
TGTGCCAGCAGGGGTAACGGGGCTAACTATGGCTACACCTTC
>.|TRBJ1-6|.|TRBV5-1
CASSLEGNRDSPLHF
TGCGCCAGCAGCTTGGAGGGGAATCGGGATTCACCCCTCCACTTT
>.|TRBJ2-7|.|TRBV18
CASSPRRELPYEQYF
TGTGCCAGCTCACCACGACGGGAACTCCCCTACGAGCAGTACTTC
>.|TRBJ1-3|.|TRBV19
CASSDRRSSGNTIYF
TGTGCCAGTTCCGACAGGCGCAGCTCTGGAAACACCATATATTTT
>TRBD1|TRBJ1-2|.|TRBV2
CASSEAVGGGGYTF
TGTGCCAGCAGTGAAGCCGTAGGGGGCGGTGGCTACACCTTC
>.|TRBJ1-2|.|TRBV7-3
CASSQFSLEDYGYTF
TGTGCCAGCAGCCAGTTCAGTTTGGAGGACTATGGCTACACCTTC
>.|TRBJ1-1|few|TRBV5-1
CASSLPDSPYTEAFF
TGCGCCAGCAGCCTGCCGGACAGTCCTTACACTGAAGCTTTCTTT
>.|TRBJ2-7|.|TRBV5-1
CASSFGSEASSYEQYF
TGCGCCAGCAGCTTTGGGTCAGAAGCGAGTTCCTACGAGCAGTACTTC
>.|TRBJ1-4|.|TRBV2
CASIWATNEKLFF
TGTGCCAGCATCTGGGCTACTAATGAAAAACTGTTTTTT
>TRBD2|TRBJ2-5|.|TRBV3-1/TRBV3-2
CASSQGSSGRLGETQYF
TGTGCCAGCAGCCAAGGGTCTAGCGGACGCCTCGGGGAGACCCAGTACTTC
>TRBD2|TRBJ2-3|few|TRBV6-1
CASSDGTSGTDTQYF
TGTGCCAGCAGTGACGGGACTAGCGGTACAGATACGCAGTATTTT
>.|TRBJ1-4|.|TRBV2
CASTLYQGVYEKLFF
TGTGCCAGCACCCTGTATCAGGGCGTGTACGAAAAACTGTTTTTT
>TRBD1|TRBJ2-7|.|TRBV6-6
CASSKGQGQYF
TGTGCCAGCAGTAAAGGACAGGGGCAGTACTTC
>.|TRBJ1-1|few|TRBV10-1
CASTESGRSTEAFF
TGCGCCAGCACCGAAAGTGGCAGAAGCACTGAAGCTTTCTTT
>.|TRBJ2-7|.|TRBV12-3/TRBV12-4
CASSLGSSYEQYF
TGTGCCAGCAGTTTGGGGAGTTCCTACGAGCAGTACTTC